The rows below give T cell receptor beta chains drawn from one sample of a study of blood T cell repertoires in COVID-19. Sequencing was performed with immunoSEQ multiplex PCR; in TCRdb, only in-frame clones are kept and a portion is missing. The sample lists roughly 210,000 clones, around 86% occurring once. Sequenced: PBMCs or T cells enriched from blood (not recorded which). These receptor sequences come from a man aged 30 to 45 in a cohort exposed to, infected with or recovered from COVID-19 (not recorded which). The CDR3 runs from the conserved cysteine through the conserved F or W. The D gene is left open where the match is weak. Rows give clone size only sometimes, using once, few, many, or a class for an expanded clone.

clone_size: NA; v_call: TRBV6-5; j_call: TRBJ1-1; d_call: NA; cdr3_aa: CASSLRGAGTEAFF; cdr3_nt: TGTGCCAGCAGTCTTAGGGGAGCGGGCACTGAAGCTTTCTTT
clone_size: once; v_call: TRBV7-9; j_call: TRBJ2-2; d_call: TRBD1; cdr3_aa: CASSSPPGQGYTGELFF; cdr3_nt: TGTGCCAGCAGCTCCCCTCCGGGACAGGGTTACACCGGGGAGCTGTTTTTT
clone_size: NA; v_call: TRBV28; j_call: TRBJ1-5; d_call: TRBD1; cdr3_aa: CASRDRTQNQPQHF; cdr3_nt: TGTGCCAGCAGGGACAGGACCCAAAATCAGCCCCAGCATTTT
clone_size: NA; v_call: TRBV5-1; j_call: TRBJ2-3; d_call: NA; cdr3_aa: CASSSYSPGDTQYF; cdr3_nt: TGCGCCAGCAGCTCCTACAGTCCCGGAGATACGCAGTATTTT
clone_size: NA; v_call: TRBV5-6; j_call: TRBJ2-3; d_call: NA; cdr3_aa: CASSSFLGRATDTQYF; cdr3_nt: TGTGCCAGCAGCTCCTTTTTGGGCAGGGCAACAGATACGCAGTATTTT
clone_size: NA; v_call: TRBV7-9; j_call: TRBJ2-2; d_call: NA; cdr3_aa: CASSLEPATGELFF; cdr3_nt: TGTGCCAGCAGCTTGGAGCCCGCCACCGGGGAGCTGTTTTTT
clone_size: NA; v_call: TRBV29-1; j_call: TRBJ2-3; d_call: TRBD2; cdr3_aa: CSVVSRAGDTQYF; cdr3_nt: TGCAGCGTTGTATCCCGAGCGGGGGATACGCAGTATTTT
clone_size: NA; v_call: TRBV27; j_call: TRBJ2-7; d_call: NA; cdr3_aa: CASSPKSSYEQYF; cdr3_nt: TGTGCCAGCAGTCCGAAGAGCTCCTACGAGCAGTACTTC
clone_size: NA; v_call: TRBV9; j_call: TRBJ1-5; d_call: TRBD1; cdr3_aa: CASSVTWRGTGDQPQHF; cdr3_nt: TGTGCCAGCAGCGTAACCTGGAGGGGGACAGGGGATCAGCCCCAGCATTTT
clone_size: NA; v_call: TRBV28; j_call: TRBJ2-2; d_call: TRBD2; cdr3_aa: CASSPRTSTGELFF; cdr3_nt: TGTGCCAGCAGTCCCCGGACTAGCACCGGGGAGCTGTTTTTT
clone_size: NA; v_call: TRBV6-6; j_call: TRBJ2-7; d_call: TRBD1; cdr3_aa: CASSYLDRVGEQYF; cdr3_nt: TGTGCCAGCAGTTATCTCGACAGGGTGGGTGAGCAGTACTTC
clone_size: NA; v_call: TRBV19; j_call: TRBJ1-2; d_call: NA; cdr3_aa: CASSALGLPGYTF; cdr3_nt: TGTGCCAGTAGTGCTCTGGGACTACCTGGCTACACCTTC
clone_size: NA; v_call: TRBV27; j_call: TRBJ2-7; d_call: NA; cdr3_aa: CASSPLRNEQYF; cdr3_nt: TGTGCCAGCAGTCCCCTGCGGAACGAGCAGTACTTC
clone_size: once; v_call: TRBV28; j_call: TRBJ2-1; d_call: NA; cdr3_aa: CASSLPFGSSYNEQFF; cdr3_nt: TGTGCCAGCAGTCTCCCGTTTGGGAGTTCCTACAATGAGCAGTTCTTC
clone_size: NA; v_call: TRBV19; j_call: TRBJ1-5; d_call: NA; cdr3_aa: CASRQGSNQPQHF; cdr3_nt: TGTGCCAGTAGGCAGGGTAGCAATCAGCCCCAGCATTTT
clone_size: NA; v_call: TRBV3-1/TRBV3-2; j_call: TRBJ1-2; d_call: TRBD1; cdr3_aa: CASSRGGQGYYGYTF; cdr3_nt: TGTGCCAGCAGCCGGGGGGGACAGGGATACTATGGCTACACCTTC
clone_size: once; v_call: TRBV9; j_call: TRBJ2-7; d_call: TRBD2; cdr3_aa: CASSVDGTSPYEQYF; cdr3_nt: TGTGCCAGCAGCGTAGACGGGACTAGTCCCTACGAGCAGTACTTC
clone_size: NA; v_call: TRBV19; j_call: TRBJ1-4; d_call: NA; cdr3_aa: CASSTLQVRRGEKLFF; cdr3_nt: TGTGCCAGTAGTACCCTCCAGGTCAGAAGGGGTGAAAAACTGTTTTTT
clone_size: NA; v_call: TRBV3-1/TRBV3-2; j_call: TRBJ2-7; d_call: TRBD2; cdr3_aa: CASSRTSASYEQYF; cdr3_nt: TGTGCCAGCAGCCGCACTAGCGCCTCCTACGAGCAGTACTTC
clone_size: NA; v_call: TRBV5-4; j_call: TRBJ2-2; d_call: TRBD2; cdr3_aa: CASSLSGGGGGTGELFF; cdr3_nt: TGTGCCAGCAGCTTGTCAGGCGGGGGGGGAGGCACCGGGGAGCTGTTTTTT
clone_size: NA; v_call: TRBV18; j_call: TRBJ2-7; d_call: TRBD2; cdr3_aa: CASSPGSGTYEQYF; cdr3_nt: TGTGCCAGCTCACCAGGCAGCGGGACCTACGAGCAGTACTTC
clone_size: NA; v_call: TRBV9; j_call: TRBJ2-7; d_call: TRBD1; cdr3_aa: CASSGIRDSIYEQYF; cdr3_nt: TGTGCCAGCAGCGGAATCCGGGACAGCATCTACGAGCAGTACTTC
clone_size: NA; v_call: TRBV21-1; j_call: TRBJ1-4; d_call: NA; cdr3_aa: CASSKARGTTHANEKLFF; cdr3_nt: TGTGCCAGCAGCAAAGCGAGGGGGACTACCCACGCTAATGAAAAACTGTTTTTT
clone_size: once; v_call: TRBV28; j_call: TRBJ1-5; d_call: NA; cdr3_aa: CASSLQTAGSNQPQHF; cdr3_nt: TGTGCCAGCAGTCTACAGACAGCGGGTAGCAATCAGCCCCAGCATTTT
clone_size: NA; v_call: TRBV7-9; j_call: TRBJ1-4; d_call: TRBD1; cdr3_aa: CASSLSGQHEKLFF; cdr3_nt: TGTGCCAGCAGCTTATCGGGACAGCATGAAAAACTGTTTTTT
clone_size: once; v_call: TRBV27; j_call: TRBJ1-1; d_call: NA; cdr3_aa: CASSLAGRLTEAFF; cdr3_nt: TGTGCCAGCAGTTTAGCGGGCAGACTCACTGAAGCTTTCTTT
clone_size: NA; v_call: TRBV2; j_call: TRBJ1-5; d_call: NA; cdr3_aa: CASSEGTIANQPQHF; cdr3_nt: TGTGCCAGCAGCGAGGGTACCATCGCTAATCAGCCCCAGCATTTT
clone_size: NA; v_call: TRBV10-3; j_call: TRBJ2-1; d_call: TRBD1; cdr3_aa: CAINEAGGNEQFF; cdr3_nt: TGTGCCATCAATGAGGCAGGGGGCAATGAGCAGTTCTTC
clone_size: NA; v_call: TRBV18; j_call: TRBJ1-2; d_call: NA; cdr3_aa: CASSRGTMGGYTF; cdr3_nt: TGTGCCAGCTCACGGGGGACAATGGGGGGCTACACCTTC
clone_size: NA; v_call: TRBV7-2; j_call: TRBJ2-7; d_call: NA; cdr3_aa: CASSTSSYEQYF; cdr3_nt: TGTGCCAGCAGCACCAGCTCCTACGAGCAGTACTTC
clone_size: NA; v_call: TRBV2; j_call: TRBJ2-1; d_call: NA; cdr3_aa: CASPWRNYSYNEQFF; cdr3_nt: TGTGCCAGCCCTTGGCGGAACTACTCCTACAATGAGCAGTTCTTC
clone_size: NA; v_call: TRBV28; j_call: TRBJ2-1; d_call: TRBD1; cdr3_aa: CASTVGDRQSNEQFF; cdr3_nt: TGTGCCAGCACAGTGGGGGACAGGCAATCCAATGAGCAGTTCTTC
clone_size: NA; v_call: TRBV18; j_call: TRBJ2-1; d_call: TRBD1; cdr3_aa: CASSPSTGGADNEQFF; cdr3_nt: TGTGCCAGCTCACCGTCGACAGGGGGCGCGGACAATGAGCAGTTCTTC
clone_size: NA; v_call: TRBV11-2; j_call: TRBJ1-5; d_call: NA; cdr3_aa: CASSPRTGRGQPQHF; cdr3_nt: TGTGCCAGCAGCCCGCGGACGGGGAGGGGTCAGCCCCAGCATTTT
clone_size: NA; v_call: TRBV5-1; j_call: TRBJ2-7; d_call: NA; cdr3_aa: CASSLATESEQYF; cdr3_nt: TGCGCCAGCAGCTTGGCCACGGAGAGCGAGCAGTACTTC
clone_size: few; v_call: TRBV9; j_call: TRBJ2-1; d_call: NA; cdr3_aa: CASSVVGGVDNEQFF; cdr3_nt: TGTGCCAGCAGCGTAGTTGGAGGGGTGGACAATGAGCAGTTCTTC
clone_size: NA; v_call: TRBV5-5; j_call: TRBJ1-3; d_call: NA; cdr3_aa: CASTPMESSGNTIYF; cdr3_nt: TGTGCCAGCACCCCGATGGAGAGCTCTGGAAACACCATATATTTT
clone_size: NA; v_call: TRBV7-2; j_call: TRBJ2-7; d_call: TRBD2; cdr3_aa: CASSLAPHSGKKREQYF; cdr3_nt: TGTGCCAGCAGCTTAGCCCCCCATAGCGGGAAGAAACGCGAGCAGTACTTC
clone_size: NA; v_call: TRBV11-2; j_call: TRBJ2-2; d_call: TRBD2; cdr3_aa: CASSPGHGGRARGTGELFF; cdr3_nt: TGTGCCAGCAGCCCAGGACACGGGGGGAGGGCCCGGGGCACCGGGGAGCTGTTTTTT